This TCR beta chain was recovered during a study of T cell changes during pregnancy in multiple sclerosis. Assay used: immunoSEQ multiplex PCR; TCRdb lists only in-frame clones, some missing. The table lists about 74,000 clones, more than 90% of them singletons. V was pared by 5 bases and J by 10 bases, with 8 bases of the junction left unmatched. The V gene's germline CDR1 is SGHRS and CDR2 YFSETQ. The CDR3 has 13 amino acids. The V and J genes are TRBV5-1 and TRBJ2-2, with 7 bases matching TRBD1. This TCR came from a female donor in good health, enrolled as a control in a pregnancy study. The material was peripheral blood, obtained after pregnancy. The CDR3 nucleotides read TGCGCCAGCAGTCATACAGGGGCCCTGGAGCTGTTTTTT. Translation gives CASSHTGALELFF. The variable domain in full, completed from reference TRBV5-1 and TRBJ2-2, reads KAGVTQTPRYLIKTRGQQVTLSCSPISGHRSVSWYQQTPGQGLQFLFEYFSETQRNKGNFPGRFSGRQFSNSRSEMNVSTLELGDSALYLCASSHTGALELFFGEGSRLTVL.